Following are 32 T cell receptor beta chains from one sample sequenced in a study of T cell repertoires in cytomegalovirus infection (dated by TCRdb to between 2018 and 2021). No antigens are known for them. Sample treatment or condition, as interpreted from the label and publication: in vitro stimulation with specific CMV peptide epitopes to enrich CMV-specific T cells. The sequencing machine was an Illumina HiSeq 1500. TCRdb itself trimmed the public reads at Q25 with fastp, ran MiXCR and retained productive beta chains. Every CDR3 protein is listed once, alongside the most common genes and DNA of its rows. Counted in this sample were 600,000 to 700,000 distinct CDR3 sequences; around 35% of them appeared once. The ten most abundant clones make up approximately 18% of the sample. This specimen consisted of cultured PBMCs, obtained from culture after CMV antigen stimulation. The receptors derive from a human donor in good health (CMV status not recorded). Some clones in this sample may be carry-over from other donors' samples.

The rearrangement links TRBV27 to TRBJ2-7, with TRBD2 matching 12 bases. CDR1 MNHEY and CDR2 SMNVEV come from the germline V gene (reference sequence). The CDR3 has 17 amino acids. The V and J ends lost 5 bases and 5 bases, in that order; junction bases with no gene match: 13. CDR3 protein: CASSPRWLRLAGDEQYF. CDR3 bases: TGTGCCAGCAGTCCTCGCTGGCTTAGACTAGCGGGAGACGAGCAGTACTTC.

The chain employs TRBV6-1 and TRBJ2-1, with unresolved D. Trimming took 1 base from V and 11 from J, leaving 9 bases between them. The CDR3 consists of 12 residues. Germline values: CDR1 MNHNS, CDR2 SASEGT. The CDR3 reads CASSEVRDQQFF. The CDR3 nucleotides are TGTGCCAGCAGTGAAGTCCGAGACCAGCAGTTCTTC.

The chain employs TRBV2 and TRBJ2-5, with D tentatively TRBD2 (5 bases). V was clipped by 5 bases and J by 4 bases, with 11 bases between them. This CDR3 region has 13 residues. Germline CDR1 SNHLY, CDR2 FYNNEI. The CDR3 loop reads CASSWVRGETQYF. CDR3 DNA sequence: TGTGCCAGCAGTTGGGTCCGGGGAGAGACCCAGTACTTC.

At least ten counts were recorded for this clonotype. The chain uses TRBV7-2 and TRBJ1-3; D uncertain. The ends were cut back, 0 bases at V and 2 bases at J, with 8 bases in the middle. The CDR3 is 15 amino acids. From germline, CDR1 is SGHTA and CDR2 FQGNSA. CDR3 coding DNA: TGTGCCAGCAGCTTAGCAACTCGCCCTGGAAACACCATATATTTT. Its translation is CASSLATRPGNTIYF.

In its sample, this clonotype was seen a few times. The chain carries TRBV19 and TRBJ1-2; D uncertain. The CDR3 length is 13 residues. The V end was cut by 4 bases, the J end by 6 bases, with 12 bases between. Per the germline V gene, CDR1 is LNHDA and CDR2 is SQIVND (reference sequence). CDR3 residues: CASSTQPKDGYTF. DNA for the CDR3: TGTGCCAGTAGTACCCAACCAAAGGATGGCTACACCTTC.

This sequence joins TRBV6-5 and TRBJ1-6; D gene ambiguous. CDR3 length: 13 amino acids. Germline V CDR1 and CDR2: MNHEY, SVGAGI. V was clipped by 2 bases and J by 6 bases, with 5 bases between them. As DNA, the CDR3 is TGTGCCAGCAGTTACGACCTTAATTCACCCCTCCACTTT. It yields the protein CASSYDLNSPLHF.

This chain links TRBV27 with TRBJ2-7, with D unresolved. CDR1 MNHEY and CDR2 SMNVEV come from the germline V gene (reference sequence). The CDR3 runs to 13 residues. Trimming took off 5 bases at V and 0 bases at J, with 8 bases between the two ends. The CDR3, as DNA: TGTGCCAGCAGTATGGTTAGCTCCTACGAGCAGTACTTC. Amino acid sequence: CASSMVSSYEQYF.

This clonotype was recorded at least ten times. The V gene is TRBV7-8, the J gene TRBJ2-5; D gene unclear. The CDR3 spans 17 residues. V lost 1 base, J lost 0 bases, and 15 bases lay in between. In germline, CDR1 is SGHVS, CDR2 FQNEAQ. The CDR3, as DNA: TGTGCCAGCAGCTTAGTTCAGGTATTGGGTTACCAAGAGACCCAGTACTTC. Translated: CASSLVQVLGYQETQYF.

The chain carries TRBV12-3 or TRBV12-4 and TRBJ2-5, with a possible D match to TRBD2 (5 bases). The CDR3 loop spans 13 amino acids. V gave up 4 bases and J gave up 4 bases, with 10 bases separating them. The CDR3 DNA reads as TGTGCCAGCAGTTCGGGGAAAGGAGAGACCCAGTACTTC. It codes for CASSSGKGETQYF.

This clonotype was observed at least ten times. The rearrangement uses TRBV7-2 and TRBJ1-1; no firm D call. Looked up from germline, CDR1 is SGHTA and CDR2 is FQGNSA. This CDR3 comprises 14 residues. Trimming removed 4 bases from V and 1 base from J, with 10 bases in between. This CDR3 is CASSSTYTNTEAFF. CDR3 coding DNA: TGTGCCAGCAGCTCAACTTACACGAACACTGAAGCTTTCTTT.

V usage is TRBV12-3 or TRBV12-4 and J usage is TRBJ2-2; 7 nucleotides line up with TRBD2. CDR3 length: 17 residues. The ends lost 7 bases at V and 7 bases at J; junction bases unmatched: 18. CDR3 sequence reads: CASTLGRERGLVGELFF. The DNA for the CDR3 is TGTGCCAGCACCCTTGGGCGGGAGAGGGGTTTAGTCGGGGAGCTGTTTTTT.

This clonotype showed up just a few times. The V and J genes are TRBV7-9 and TRBJ1-2, with D hard to call. The V end lost 1 base, the J end lost 2 bases, and 11 bases lay between the germline ends. Germline V gene lookup returns CDR1 SEHNR and CDR2 FQNEAQ (reference sequence). This CDR3 spans 15 amino acids. The CDR3 region has the DNA TGTGCCAGCAGCTTAGGACTTCGGCTGAACTATGGCTACACCTTC. Protein sequence: CASSLGLRLNYGYTF.

This clonotype was found a few times. This chain uses TRBV6-1 with TRBJ1-5, with D maybe TRBD1 (6 bases). V was trimmed by 0 bases and J by 1 base, leaving 13 bases between them. The germline gives CDR1 MNHNS, CDR2 SASEGT. This CDR3 is built from 17 residues. CDR3 residues: CASSEARWGASNQPQHF. The CDR3 DNA is TGTGCCAGCAGTGAAGCGAGATGGGGGGCCAGCAATCAGCCCCAGCATTTT.

The chain uses TRBV7-2 and TRBJ2-1, with TRBD2 matching over 7 bases. Germline CDR1 SGHTA, CDR2 FQGNSA. CDR3 length: 12 amino acids. V trimming: 4 bases; J trimming: 13 bases; junction bases outside the gene matches: 7. The DNA of the CDR3 is TGTGCCAGCAGCTCGAACACAGCGGGACAGTTCTTC. It is translated as CASSSNTAGQFF.

This clonotype appeared a few times. The V and J genes are TRBV20-1 and TRBJ1-4; a weak D match, TRBD1 (6 bases). Looked up from germline, CDR1 is DFQATT and CDR2 is SNEGSKA (reference sequence). The CDR3 length is 14 residues. The V gene lost 1 base and the J gene lost 8 bases, with 14 bases spanning the gap. CDR3 loop: CSARANRDGEKLFF. Here the CDR3 DNA reads TGCAGTGCTAGAGCAAACAGGGACGGGGAAAAACTGTTTTTT.

The rearrangement uses TRBV18 and TRBJ1-6; D unclear. Trimming pared 6 bases from V and 4 bases from J, leaving 13 bases between. The CDR3 loop spans 15 amino acids. The germline CDR1 and CDR2 sequences are KGHSH and LQKENI. DNA of the CDR3: TGTGCCAGCTCCCCCCGGACGGCTTATAATTCACCCCTCCACTTT. Translating gives CASSPRTAYNSPLHF. Full variable domain (remainder filled in from reference TRBV18 and TRBJ1-6): NAGVMQNPRHLVRRRGQEARLRCSPMKGHSHVYWYRQLPEEGLKFMVYLQKENIIDESGMPKERFSAEFPKEGPSILRIQQVVRGDSAAYFCASSPRTAYNSPLHFGNGTRLTVT.

This clonotype has a count of ten or more. The CDR3 protein is CASSFKANNYGYTF. DNA for the CDR3: TGTGCCAGCAGTTTTAAGGCTAATAACTATGGCTACACCTTC. This rearrangement joins TRBV12-3 or TRBV12-4 to TRBJ1-2; D is unresolved. The CDR3 spans 14 residues. V lost 3 bases and J lost 1, with 9 bases in between.

The V call is TRBV18, the J call TRBJ1-2, with D possibly being TRBD1 (6 bases). Germline V gene sequence: CDR1 KGHSH, CDR2 LQKENI. CDR3 length equals 13 residues. V was cut by 8 bases and J by 5 bases, with 15 bases left in between. CDR3 sequence (DNA): TGTGCCAGCCTGCCAGGGGAAGCTTATGGCTACACCTTC. As protein: CASLPGEAYGYTF.

This clonotype was picked up a small number of times. The chain couples TRBV12-3 or TRBV12-4 to TRBJ1-1; tentative D call: TRBD1 (5 bases). Trimming took off 3 bases at V and 3 bases at J, with 20 bases between the two ends. The CDR3 extends over 17 amino acids. Here the CDR3 DNA reads TGTGCCAGCAGTTTTTCAGGACGGGACCTTGTCTACACTGAAGCTTTCTTT. Translating it yields CASSFSGRDLVYTEAFF.

This clonotype has a handful of counts. CDR3 sequence: CASSLEPGLAGGHEQFF. The CDR3 coding sequence is TGCGCCAGCAGCTTGGAGCCGGGCCTAGCGGGGGGGCATGAGCAGTTCTTC. The J gene is TRBJ2-1, the V gene TRBV5-1; 12 nucleotides align to TRBD2. CDR1 and CDR2 (germline): SGHRS, YFSETQ. This CDR3 comprises 17 residues. Trimming cost V 0 bases and J 8 bases; bases outside gene matches: 9.

On this clonotype itself: One junction end disagrees with the germline gene, perhaps due to a read error. The chain couples TRBV6-2 or TRBV6-3 to TRBJ2-6, with a weak D call TRBD1 (7 bases). Looked up from germline, CDR1 is MNHEY and CDR2 is SVGEGT. The CDR3 totals 14 residues. The DNA of the CDR3 is TGTGCCAGCAGGACAACTCAGGGGGGCAACGTCCTGACTTTC. Its protein product is CASRTTQGGNVLTF.

The chain has TRBV7-9 and TRBJ1-4, with D uncertain. The CDR3 covers 13 residues. V was shortened by 5 bases and J by 7 bases, with 11 bases between the two germline ends. Germline V gene data show CDR1 as SEHNR and CDR2 as FQNEAQ (reference sequence). The CDR3 DNA reads as TGTGCCAGCAGCGACCTAGTGGGTGAAAAACTGTTTTTT. The encoded protein is CASSDLVGEKLFF.

The J gene is TRBJ2-7, the V gene TRBV6-1, with D perhaps TRBD1 (5 bases). This CDR3 comprises 13 residues. Trimming removed 7 bases from V and 5 bases from J, with 15 bases in between. Germline-derived CDR1 and CDR2 are MNHNS and SASEGT. Here the CDR3 reads CASTVPGSHEQYF. In DNA, the CDR3 is TGTGCCAGCACGGTCCCAGGGTCCCACGAGCAGTACTTC.

The chain has TRBV20-1 and TRBJ1-6, with 9 bases aligning to TRBD1. V gave up 0 bases and J gave up 8 bases; unmatched junction bases: 2. The CDR3 runs to 14 residues. Germline CDR1 reads DFQATT; CDR2 reads SNEGSKA (reference sequence). The CDR3 DNA reads TGCAGTGCTAGAGATCGGGACAGGGATTCACCCCTCCACTTT. Translation gives CSARDRDRDSPLHF.

CDR3 nucleotide sequence: TGTGCCAGCAGCCGACGGACGGATTCACCCCTCCACTTT. Translated: CASSRRTDSPLHF. The chain is built from TRBV7-9 and TRBJ1-6; no firm D call. Germline loops: CDR1 SEHNR, CDR2 FQNEAQ (reference sequence). V lost 5 bases and J lost 8, with 10 bases in between. The CDR3 is 13 residues long.

V gene TRBV20-1 combines with J gene TRBJ1-4; the D is unclear. Trimming stripped 6 bases from V and 5 bases from J, with 13 bases between. The CDR3 consists of 13 residues. The germline V gene encodes CDR1 DFQATT and CDR2 SNEGSKA (reference sequence). The DNA for the CDR3 is TGCAGTGCCCCCGATTCTAGGAATGAAAAACTGTTTTTT. Amino acid sequence: CSAPDSRNEKLFF.

CDR3 DNA sequence: TGTGCCAGCTCACCCTCCCTAGGCATCTATGGCTACACCTTC. This encodes CASSPSLGIYGYTF. The J gene is TRBJ1-2, the V gene TRBV18; no clear D. V shed 3 bases and J shed 4 bases, with 12 bases lying between them. Germline V CDR1 and CDR2: KGHSH, LQKENI. The CDR3 totals 14 residues.

The gene calls are TRBV15 and TRBJ1-2, with a tentative D call TRBD1 (5 bases). CDR1 LNHNV and CDR2 YYDKDF come from the germline V gene (reference sequence). This CDR3 comprises 15 residues. Trimming removed 0 bases at V and 8 bases at J, with 16 bases between. In DNA, the CDR3 is TGTGCCACCAGCAGAGATGCCGCGACAGTAAGGGGCTACACCTTC. Encoded protein: CATSRDAATVRGYTF.

This clonotype was observed a few times. J is TRBJ2-5 and V is TRBV19; the D gene could be TRBD1 or TRBD2 (6 bases each). Germline V gene sequence: CDR1 LNHDA, CDR2 SQIVND (reference sequence). The CDR3 sequence is 13 residues long. Trimming stripped 6 bases from V and 3 bases from J, with 11 bases between. The CDR3 here is CASRDGGEETQYF. The DNA for the CDR3 is TGTGCCAGTAGGGACGGGGGCGAAGAGACCCAGTACTTC.

This clonotype was counted a few times. This chain joins TRBV7-6 and TRBJ2-1, with D possibly matching TRBD1 (5 bases). CDR1 is SGHVS and CDR2 is FNYEAQ in the germline V gene. The CDR3 consists of 10 residues. The germline V and J ends were trimmed by 5 bases and 9 bases, with 5 bases remaining between them. This CDR3 is CASSQGEQFF. The CDR3 nucleotides read TGTGCCAGCAGCCAGGGTGAGCAGTTCTTC.

This clonotype has a handful of counts. V and J are TRBV28 and TRBJ2-1; D remains ambiguous. The V end lost 4 bases, the J end lost 6 bases, and 10 bases lay between the germline ends. The germline CDR1 and CDR2 sequences are MDHEN and SYDVKM. This CDR3 contains 13 residues. Here the CDR3 reads CASSSDFLNEQFF. DNA for the CDR3: TGTGCCAGCAGTTCAGACTTTCTCAATGAGCAGTTCTTC.

This clonotype was seen a handful of times. The V and J genes are TRBV6-6 and TRBJ2-1; 9 nucleotides agree with TRBD2. V was clipped by 6 bases and J by 7 bases; unmatched bases: 19. The CDR3 length is 18 residues. From germline, CDR1 is MNHNY and CDR2 SVGAGI (reference sequence). CDR3 nucleotide sequence: TGTGCCAGCAGCCGACCGGGGGTTTCTAGCGGGAAGGGGAATGAGCAGTTCTTC. Its translation: CASSRPGVSSGKGNEQFF.